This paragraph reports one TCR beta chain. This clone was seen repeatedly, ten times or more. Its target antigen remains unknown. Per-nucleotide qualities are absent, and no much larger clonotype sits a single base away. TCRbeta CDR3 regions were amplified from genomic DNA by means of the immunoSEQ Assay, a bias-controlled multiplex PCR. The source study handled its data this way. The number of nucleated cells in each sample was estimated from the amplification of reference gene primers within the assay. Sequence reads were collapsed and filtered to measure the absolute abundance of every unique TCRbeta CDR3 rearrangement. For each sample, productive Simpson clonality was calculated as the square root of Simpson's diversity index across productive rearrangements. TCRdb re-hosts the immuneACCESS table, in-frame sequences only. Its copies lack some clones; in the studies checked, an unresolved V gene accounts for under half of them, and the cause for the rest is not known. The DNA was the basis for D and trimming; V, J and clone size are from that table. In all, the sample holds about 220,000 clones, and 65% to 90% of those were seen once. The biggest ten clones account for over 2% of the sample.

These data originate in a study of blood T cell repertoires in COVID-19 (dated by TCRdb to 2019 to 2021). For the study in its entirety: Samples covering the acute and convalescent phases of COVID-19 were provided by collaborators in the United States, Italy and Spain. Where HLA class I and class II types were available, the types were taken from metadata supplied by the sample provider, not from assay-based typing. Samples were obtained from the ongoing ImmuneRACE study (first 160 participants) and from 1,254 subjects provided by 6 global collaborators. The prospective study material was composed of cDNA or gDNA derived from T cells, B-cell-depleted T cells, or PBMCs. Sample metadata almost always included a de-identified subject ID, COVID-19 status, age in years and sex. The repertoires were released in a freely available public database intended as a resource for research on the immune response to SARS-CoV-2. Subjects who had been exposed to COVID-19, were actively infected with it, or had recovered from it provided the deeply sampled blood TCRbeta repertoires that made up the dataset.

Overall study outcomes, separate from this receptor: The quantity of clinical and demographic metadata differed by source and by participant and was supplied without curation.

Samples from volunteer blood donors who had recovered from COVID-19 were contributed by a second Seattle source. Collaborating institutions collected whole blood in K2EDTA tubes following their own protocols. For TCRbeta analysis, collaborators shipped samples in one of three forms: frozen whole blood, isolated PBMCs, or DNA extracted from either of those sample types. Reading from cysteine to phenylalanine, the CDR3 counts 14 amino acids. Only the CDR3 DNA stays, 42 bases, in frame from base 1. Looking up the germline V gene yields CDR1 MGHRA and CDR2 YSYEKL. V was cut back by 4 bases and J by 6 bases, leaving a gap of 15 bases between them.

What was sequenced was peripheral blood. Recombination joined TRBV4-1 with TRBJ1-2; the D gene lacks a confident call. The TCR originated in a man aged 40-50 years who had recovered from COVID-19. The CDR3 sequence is CASSLNLEVNGYTF. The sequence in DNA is TGCGCCAGCAGCCTAAACTTAGAGGTGAATGGCTACACCTTC.